What follows are 20 T cell receptor beta chains derived from one specimen sequenced in a study of blood T cells in healthy people across ages. A second roughly 6 to 12 cycle PCR used barcoded and J-beta primers. TCRdb recomputed calls from the 5' RACE reads with MiXCR, one row per CDR3 protein. In the table there are approximately 800,000 distinct CDR3 sequences, roughly 60% of which are singletons. Sequencing was performed on blood. These receptors originate from a young man in good health.

This sequence joins TRBV5-1 and TRBJ2-5; D is undetermined. The CDR3 has 15 amino acids. The ends were cut back, 2 bases at V and 2 bases at J, with 13 bases in the middle. Per germline, CDR1 SGHRS and CDR2 YFSETQ. The CDR3 protein is CASSLMDHRQETQYF. CDR3 sequence (DNA): TGCGCCAGCAGCTTAATGGATCATAGGCAAGAGACCCAGTACTTC.

To note about this clonotype: With a much larger clone just one base away, this may be a read error. The chain links TRBV28 to TRBJ2-1; D is ambiguous. The V end lost 3 bases, the J end lost 4 bases, and 7 bases lay between the germline ends. Per germline, CDR1 MDHEN and CDR2 SYDVKM. This CDR3 region has 13 residues. The CDR3: CASSFLDYNEQFF. The CDR3 coding sequence is TGTGCCAGCAGTTTTCTAGATTACAATGAGCAGTTCTTC.

This clonotype was detected only a few times. The rearrangement uses TRBV7-8 and TRBJ2-7, with 7 bases that match TRBD1. J gave up 4 bases and V 5 bases, and 5 bases lay outside the gene matches. The CDR3 runs to 13 residues. Germline CDR1 reads SGHVS; CDR2 reads FQNEAQ. The CDR3 spells CASSKDRPYEQYF. The DNA for the CDR3 is TGTGCCAGCAGCAAGGACAGGCCGTACGAGCAGTACTTC.

The sample holds a few counts of this clonotype. The CDR3 sequence is CSATQKTGLDGNTIYF. DNA for the CDR3: TGCAGTGCTACGCAAAAGACAGGGCTAGACGGAAACACCATATATTTT. The chain recombines TRBV20-1 with TRBJ1-3; 7 nucleotides align to TRBD1. The V segment lost 4 bases and the J segment 4 bases; nucleotides outside the gene matches: 13. The CDR3 runs 16 residues. Germline CDR1 and CDR2: DFQATT and SNEGSKA (reference sequence).

The chain couples TRBV21-1 to TRBJ2-5. TRBV21-1 is shown as a pseudogene. The CDR3 is 14 residues long. The CDR3 nucleotides read TGTGCCAGCAGCAAGGATATGGAGCAAGAGACCCAGTACTTC. Its protein product is CASSKDMEQETQYF.

There are a few counts of this clonotype. The CDR3 reads CSVEVGARDTQYF. CDR3 nucleotide sequence: TGCAGCGTTGAGGTCGGGGCCCGAGATACGCAGTATTTT. The V call is TRBV29-1, the J call TRBJ2-3; D is tentatively TRBD1 or TRBD2 (5 bases each). The CDR3 extends over 13 amino acids. V lost 3 bases and J lost 5, with 12 bases in between. CDR1 is SQVTM and CDR2 is ANQGSEA in the germline V gene.

The sample holds a few counts of this clonotype. V usage is TRBV11-2 and J usage is TRBJ2-7, with D tentatively TRBD1 (5 bases). The CDR3 totals 14 residues. Germline V CDR1 and CDR2: SGHAT, FQNNGV. Trimming took 2 bases from V and 4 from J, leaving 12 bases between them. As DNA, the CDR3 is TGTGCCAGCAGCTTACGACTGGACACGTACGAGCAGTACTTC. Translated: CASSLRLDTYEQYF.

This rearrangement joins TRBV4-2 to TRBJ2-1, with unresolved D. From germline, CDR1 is LGHNA and CDR2 YNFKEQ. The ends were cut back, 0 bases at V and 3 bases at J, with 12 bases in the middle. The CDR3 is 16 amino acids. This CDR3 reads CASSQDLGPIYNEQFF. In nucleotides, the CDR3 is TGTGCCAGCAGCCAAGATCTCGGGCCTATCTACAATGAGCAGTTCTTC.

Concerning this clonotype: This clone may be a read error of a much larger clone one base away. This chain connects TRBV6-6 to TRBJ1-1; D ambiguous. This CDR3 is 11 amino acids long. V lost 1 base to trimming and J lost 12 bases, with 9 bases between them. Germline CDR1 MNHNY, CDR2 SVGAGI (reference sequence). The CDR3 spells CASSYFQETFF. The CDR3 DNA reads as TGTGCCAGCAGTTACTTTCAGGAAACTTTCTTT.

This sequence joins TRBV12-3 or TRBV12-4 and TRBJ2-4; D is unresolved. The V end lost 5 bases, the J end lost 13 bases, and 18 bases lay between the germline ends. The CDR3 spans 13 residues. Written as DNA, the CDR3 is TGTGCCAGCAGTCCGATCGGAACACTTGAGCAGTACTTC. This sequence encodes CASSPIGTLEQYF.

This clonotype has a handful of counts. The V and J genes are TRBV12-3 or TRBV12-4 and TRBJ2-4; maybe TRBD2 (5 bases). The last part of the DNA fits TRBJ2-7 better; the J call may be wrong. There are 14 residues in the CDR3. CDR3 coding DNA: TGTGCCAGCAGTCTTTCCGGGATACCATACGAGCAGTACTTC. It codes for CASSLSGIPYEQYF.

Only a few counts were recorded for this clonotype. The gene calls are TRBV7-8 and TRBJ2-3; tentatively, D is TRBD2 (6 bases). There are 16 residues in the CDR3. CDR1 is SGHVS, CDR2 FQNEAQ, per germline. V lost 1 base and J lost 5, with 16 bases in between. The CDR3 nucleotides read TGTGCCAGCAGCTTAGGGGACTCCCGGGGGTTAGATACGCAGTATTTT. Protein product: CASSLGDSRGLDTQYF.

The V call is TRBV5-5, the J call TRBJ2-3; 7 bases map to TRBD2. CDR3 length: 14 residues. V gave up 1 base and J gave up 3 bases; unmatched junction bases: 2. CDR1 and CDR2 from the germline V gene are SGHKS and YYEKEE (reference sequence). The CDR3 nucleotides read TGTGCCAGCAGCTTGACTAGCGAGACAGATACGCAGTATTTT. It encodes CASSLTSETDTQYF. Full variable domain (outside the CDR3, taken from reference TRBV5-5 and TRBJ2-3): DAGVTQSPTHLIKTRGQQVTLRCSPISGHKSVSWYQQVLGQGPQFIFQYYEKEERGRGNFPDRFSARQFPNYSSELNVNALLLGDSALYLCASSLTSETDTQYFGPGTRLTVL.

The rearrangement uses TRBV5-1 and TRBJ2-7, with unresolved D. V was trimmed by 0 bases and J by 2 bases, leaving 9 bases between them. CDR1 SGHRS and CDR2 YFSETQ come from the germline V gene. CDR3 length: 14 residues. CDR3 coding DNA: TGCGCCAGCAGCTTGGGGTCCCCCACCTACGAGCAGTACTTC. This encodes CASSLGSPTYEQYF.

This clonotype has just a few counts. The rearrangement links TRBV20-1 to TRBJ1-2; TRBD1 agrees at 9 bases. The CDR3 spans 15 residues. Trimming removed 0 bases from V and 4 bases from J; junction bases left unmatched: 6. The V gene's germline CDR1 is DFQATT and CDR2 SNEGSKA (reference sequence). In DNA, the CDR3 is TGCAGTGCTAGAGAGCCGGGACAGGGTGTCTATGGCTACACCTTC. Residues: CSAREPGQGVYGYTF.

The chain recombines TRBV29-1 with TRBJ2-5; D perhaps matches TRBD2 (6 bases). V was trimmed by 7 bases and J by 2 bases, leaving 23 bases between them. Germline V gives CDR1 SQVTM, CDR2 ANQGSEA. The CDR3 is 16 amino acids. CDR3 protein: CSAVPATKRGQETQYF. For the CDR3, the DNA is TGCAGCGCCGTCCCAGCCACCAAACGGGGGCAAGAGACCCAGTACTTC.

The chain couples TRBV27 to TRBJ1-2, with a weak D call TRBD1 (6 bases). The CDR3 totals 12 residues. V lost 8 bases and J lost 3, with 10 bases in between. The germline CDR1 and CDR2 sequences are MNHEY and SMNVEV (reference sequence). In DNA, the CDR3 is TGTGCCAGCGGTTCAGGGGACTATGGCTACACCTTC. Its protein product is CASGSGDYGYTF.

Here the CDR3 DNA reads TGCAGTGCTAGAGATCGGCAAAACAGCCCCTCCCTCCACTTT. Amino acids: CSARDRQNSPSLHF. The chain combines TRBV20-1 with TRBJ1-6; no clear D gene. CDR1 is DFQATT and CDR2 is SNEGSKA in the germline V gene (reference sequence). Trimming removed 0 bases from V and 14 bases from J, with 17 bases in between. The length of the CDR3 is 14 residues.

The CDR3 DNA sequence: TGTGCCAGCAGCTCCCCTTCCTACAATGAGCAGTACTTC. This translates into CASSSPSYNEQYF. The rearrangement uses TRBV7-2 and TRBJ2-1; no firm D call. The J call is in doubt because the DNA end fits TRBJ2-7 better. The CDR3 sequence is 13 residues long. Germline V CDR1 and CDR2: SGHTA, FQGNSA.

V usage is TRBV24-1 and J usage is TRBJ1-1; 8 bases line up with TRBD1. The CDR3 runs 17 residues. The junction had 11 bases not matched to a gene; V was cut back by 2 bases and J by 4 bases. Looked up from germline, CDR1 is KGHDR and CDR2 is SFDVKD. CDR3: CATSDSTAGQAGTEAFF. The DNA of the CDR3 is TGTGCCACCAGTGATTCTACCGCGGGACAGGCGGGCACTGAAGCTTTCTTT.